This note documents a single T cell receptor beta chain sequence. What it recognizes is unknown. Sequenced by immunoSEQ multiplex PCR; TCRdb stores in-frame clones only, minus some. Seen here are fewer than 800,000 clones, 92% observed once, and the top ten hold roughly 24%. V lost 3 bases and J 1 base, leaving 10 bases between the germline ends. Germline assignment: CDR1 KGHSY and CDR2 FQNENV. The CDR3 has 14 amino acids. Naivety among CD8 cells was defined by CD45RO negativity and positive CCR7 selection, thereby excluding terminally differentiated effector memory CD45RA+ cells. The data were taken from a study of shared clonotypes between healthy human individuals. Regarding the study as a whole: Clonotypes which were not shared had lower generation probabilities than clonotypes that all four donors shared.

The chain recombines TRBV16 with TRBJ2-7; a possible D gene is TRBD1 (5 bases). Sequencing was carried out using naive CD8+ T cells sorted from blood. This TCR derives from a man aged 25-45 years in good health. The CDR3 loop is CASSHRVGSYEQYF. In nucleotides, the CDR3 is TGTGCCAGCAGCCACAGGGTAGGTTCCTACGAGCAGTACTTC.